This T cell receptor (beta chain) was recorded in a study of radiotherapy plus CTLA-4 blockade in lung cancer. Study-wide results and limits: Reported findings show early blood T cell clone dynamics, with interferon-beta, best predicted response.

This clone was picked up a small number of times. The target antigen is unknown. Ipilimumab CTLA-4 blockade and focal radiation were given to patients with chemo-refractory metastatic non-small-cell lung cancer. Assay: immunoSEQ multiplex PCR; the TCRdb copy retains only in-frame clones and omits some. The table shows some 77,000 clones, with around 86% occurring only once. Sequencing used peripheral blood, obtained from a patient treated with radiotherapy plus ipilimumab. The TCR was taken from a human donor with non-small cell lung cancer who had a partial response to radiotherapy plus ipilimumab.

CDR3 protein: CAISPGQGARGNTEAFF. The CDR3 nucleotides are TGTGCCATCAGCCCGGGACAGGGGGCTCGAGGGAACACTGAAGCTTTCTTT. This chain connects TRBV10-3 to TRBJ1-1; TRBD1 aligns across 12 bases. Germline V gives CDR1 ENHRY, CDR2 SYGVKD. This CDR3 spans 17 amino acids. The V and J ends lost 6 bases and 1 base, in that order; junction bases with no gene match: 9.